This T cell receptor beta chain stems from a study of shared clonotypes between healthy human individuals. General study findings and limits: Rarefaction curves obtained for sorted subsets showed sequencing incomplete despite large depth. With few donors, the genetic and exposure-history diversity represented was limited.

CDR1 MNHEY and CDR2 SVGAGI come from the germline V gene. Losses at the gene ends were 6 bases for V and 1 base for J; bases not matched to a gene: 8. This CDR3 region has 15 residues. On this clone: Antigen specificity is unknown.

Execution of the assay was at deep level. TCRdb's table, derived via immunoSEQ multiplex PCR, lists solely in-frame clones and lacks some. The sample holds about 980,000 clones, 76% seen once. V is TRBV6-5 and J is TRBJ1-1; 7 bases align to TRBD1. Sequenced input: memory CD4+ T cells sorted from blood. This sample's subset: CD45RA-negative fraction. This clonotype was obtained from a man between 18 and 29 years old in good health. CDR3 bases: TGTGCCAGCAGAGCCCCAGGGGGAGAGAACACTGAAGCTTTCTTT. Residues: CASRAPGGENTEAFF.